This T cell receptor beta chain derives from a study of vaccination effects on CD4 cells after COVID-19. The study, taken as a whole, reports: Early post-infection timepoints were absent, and convalescent patients were few.

This clone was seen a handful of times. Antigen specificity is unknown. The CDR3 has 15 amino acids. The germline gives CDR1 LGHDT, CDR2 YNNKEL (reference sequence). Trimming pared 2 bases from V and 4 bases from J, leaving 14 bases between. ViraFEST assay sequencing came after antigen-specific CD4+ T cells were expanded with viral peptide pools. Culture lasted over 9 days before CD4+ T cell isolation. Two-dose BNT162b2 or mRNA-1273 vaccination was given to participants. Prior SARS-CoV-2 infection was absent in the vaccine recipients, as shown by negative nucleocapsid antibodies. The method was immunoSEQ multiplex PCR; TCRdb's version includes in-frame clones alone and lacks a portion of them. The top ten clones hold roughly 2% of a sample with roughly 55,000 clones, roughly 78% of them seen once.

V and J are TRBV3-1 (or the pseudogene TRBV3-2) and TRBJ1-2, with D perhaps TRBD1 (5 bases). The specimen was CD4+ T cells from PBMCs cultured with HCoV-OC43 spike peptides, collected after COVID-19 vaccination. Regarding subset: HCoV-OC43 spike overlapping peptide pool stimulation. The TCR sequence derives from a human donor who received a COVID-19 vaccine. The CDR3 loop reads CASSQHRGISYGYTF. In DNA, the CDR3 is TGTGCCAGCAGCCAACACCGGGGGATCAGCTATGGCTACACCTTC.